These T cell receptor beta chains were read from a single sample in a study of memory CD4+ T cells and cytomegalovirus serostatus. Sequencing used immunoSEQ multiplex PCR; TCRdb keeps in-frame clones, though not all of them. The sample records tens of thousands of clones, roughly 78% being singletons. The sample consisted of memory CD4+ T cells from blood. The origin of the receptors is an adult in good health and CMV-seronegative. Both conserved end residues are part of each CDR3. The D gene is left open where the match is weak. The size of a clone is reported for some rows only, either as once, few or many, or as a class for expanded clones.

.	.	TRBJ1-5	TRBV10-3	CAISEFLQGNQPQHF	TGTGCCATCAGTGAATTCCTACAGGGAAATCAGCCCCAGCATTTT
.	.	TRBJ1-6	TRBV6-5	CATLDISRDSPLHF	TGTGCCACTCTGGACATAAGCAGAGATTCACCCCTCCACTTT
TRBD1	.	TRBJ2-7	TRBV30	CAWKTGISYEQYF	TGTGCCTGGAAGACAGGGATCTCCTACGAGCAGTACTTC
.	few	TRBJ2-7	TRBV11-2	CASRTLRPGTGTYEQYF	TGTGCCAGCAGGACCCTTAGACCCGGGACCGGGACCTACGAGCAGTACTTC
.	.	TRBJ1-2	TRBV11-2	CASTSNKRSGAYGYTF	TGTGCCAGCACCTCCAATAAGAGGTCCGGGGCCTATGGCTACACCTTC
.	few	TRBJ2-4	TRBV7-2	CASSPGQNLAKNIQYF	TGTGCCAGCAGCCCCGGACAGAACCTAGCCAAAAACATTCAGTACTTC
TRBD1	.	TRBJ2-1	TRBV7-7	CASSPGSGTGAYNEQFF	TGTGCCAGCAGCCCAGGGTCGGGGACAGGGGCGTACAATGAGCAGTTCTTC
TRBD2	.	TRBJ2-5	TRBV30	CAWSSGLAGQGTQYF	TGTGCCTGGAGTTCTGGACTAGCGGGACAGGGGACCCAGTACTTC
.	.	TRBJ2-6	TRBV5-1	CASSLGFSSGANVLTF	TGCGCCAGCAGCTTGGGCTTTAGCTCTGGGGCCAACGTCCTGACTTTC
.	once	TRBJ1-1	TRBV11-2	CASSWRANTEAFF	TGTGCCAGCAGCTGGAGGGCTAACACTGAAGCTTTCTTT
.	.	TRBJ1-2	TRBV6-5	CASIPREGLGGYTF	TGTGCCAGCATCCCGCGGGAGGGGTTGGGTGGCTACACCTTC
TRBD2	few	TRBJ2-1	TRBV5-1	CASSSRGDNEQFF	TGCGCCAGCAGCTCGCGGGGGGACAATGAGCAGTTCTTC
TRBD2	.	TRBJ2-2	TRBV5-1	CASSLEPTSGGAEGELFF	TGCGCCAGCAGCTTGGAGCCCACTAGCGGGGGGGCTGAAGGGGAGCTGTTTTTT
.	.	TRBJ2-7	TRBV6-5	CASSLQTSPYEQYF	TGTGCCAGCAGTCTCCAGACAAGCCCCTACGAGCAGTACTTC
.	once	TRBJ2-7	TRBV5-4	CASSLGRNRRF	TGTGCCAGCAGCTTGGGTCGCAACAGGCGCTTC
.	.	TRBJ1-2	TRBV10-2	CASSSGGEKANYGYTF	TGCGCCAGCAGTAGCGGGGGGGAAAAAGCTAACTATGGCTACACCTTC
.	.	TRBJ1-2	TRBV6-6	CASSSQGDYGYTF	TGTGCCAGCAGCTCACAGGGCGACTATGGCTACACCTTC
TRBD1	.	TRBJ2-5	TRBV6-5	CASNLDRGQETQYF	TGTGCCAGCAACTTGGACAGGGGACAAGAGACCCAGTACTTC
.	.	TRBJ2-4	TRBV28	CASWGGIAKNIQYF	TGTGCCTCCTGGGGCGGGATAGCCAAAAACATTCAGTACTTC
.	.	TRBJ1-2	TRBV5-8	CASSFNYGYTF	TGTGCCAGCAGCTTTAACTATGGCTACACCTTC
.	.	TRBJ2-7	TRBV30	CAWSVWSGEAYEQYF	TGTGCCTGGAGTGTATGGTCAGGGGAAGCCTACGAGCAGTACTTC
TRBD1	.	TRBJ1-5	TRBV4-1	CASSHRQGKNQPQHF	TGCGCCAGCAGCCATAGACAGGGCAAAAATCAGCCCCAGCATTTT
.	few	TRBJ1-3	TRBV2	CASSGTRGRNTIYF	TGTGCCAGCAGTGGGACCCGGGGGCGAAACACCATATATTTT
.	once	TRBJ2-2	TRBV5-1	CASSLEQGTGELFF	TGCGCCAGCAGCTTGGAACAGGGAACCGGGGAGCTGTTTTTT
.	.	TRBJ2-5	TRBV5-1	CASSLVHAGSETQYF	TGCGCCAGCAGCTTGGTTCATGCGGGATCAGAGACCCAGTACTTC
.	.	TRBJ1-5	TRBV5-6	CASSRRGYSNQPQHF	TGTGCCAGCAGCCGACGGGGTTATAGCAATCAGCCCCAGCATTTT
TRBD1	once	TRBJ2-6	TRBV5-1	CASSRDSRSGANVLTF	TGCGCCAGCAGTCGGGACAGCCGCTCTGGGGCCAACGTCCTGACTTTC
TRBD2	.	TRBJ2-7	TRBV14	CASSQGTRGHEQYF	TGTGCCAGCAGCCAAGGGACTAGGGGTCACGAGCAGTACTTC
.	few	TRBJ1-2	TRBV5-6	CASSLRVYGYTF	TGTGCCAGCAGCTTAAGGGTCTATGGCTACACCTTC
TRBD2	.	TRBJ2-3	TRBV25-1	CASSLSGGAPDTQYF	TGTGCCAGCAGCCTAAGCGGGGGGGCCCCAGATACGCAGTATTTT
TRBD1	few	TRBJ1-3	TRBV10-3	CAISDTGTGPGNTIYF	TGTGCCATCAGTGATACCGGGACAGGGCCTGGAAACACCATATATTTT
.	few	TRBJ2-3	TRBV19	CASSISREPTDTQYF	TGTGCCAGTAGTATATCCCGCGAACCCACAGATACGCAGTATTTT
.	.	TRBJ1-1	TRBV2	CASSLRPPPGNTEAFF	TGTGCCAGCAGCCTACGGCCCCCCCCGGGGAACACTGAAGCTTTCTTT
.	once	TRBJ1-1	TRBV7-6	CASSPTSGAGEAFF	TGTGCCAGCAGCCCGACCTCGGGGGCCGGTGAAGCTTTCTTT
TRBD2	.	TRBJ2-2	TRBV27	CASSFNPPGLAGVWNTGELFF	TGTGCCAGCAGTTTCAACCCTCCGGGACTAGCGGGAGTATGGAACACCGGGGAGCTGTTTTTT
TRBD2	.	TRBJ2-1	TRBV11-1	CASSPGLAGEQFF	TGTGCCAGCAGCCCGGGACTAGCGGGAGAGCAGTTCTTC
TRBD2	.	TRBJ2-2	TRBV30	CAWSPAGGFTGELFF	TGTGCCTGGAGTCCCGCGGGGGGGTTCACCGGGGAGCTGTTTTTT
.	few	TRBJ2-1	TRBV18	CASSHSWGGDNEQFF	TGTGCCAGCTCACATTCGTGGGGGGGCGACAATGAGCAGTTCTTC
.	.	TRBJ2-6	TRBV6-1	CASSESGSGANVLTF	TGTGCCAGCAGTGAATCGGGCTCTGGGGCCAACGTCCTGACTTTC
TRBD1	.	TRBJ1-1	TRBV10-3	CAISERQGGSNTEAFF	TGTGCCATCAGTGAAAGGCAGGGGGGTTCGAACACTGAAGCTTTCTTT
.	.	TRBJ1-5	TRBV2	CASSDPGQLNQPQHF	TGTGCCAGCAGTGACCCCGGACAGCTTAATCAGCCCCAGCATTTT
TRBD1	.	TRBJ2-7	TRBV5-1	CASSSELTGVLSPYEQYF	TGCGCCAGCAGCTCCGAACTCACAGGGGTTTTATCCCCCTACGAGCAGTACTTC
TRBD1	.	TRBJ2-5	TRBV5-1	CASSYGTGGETQYF	TGCGCCAGCAGCTACGGGACAGGGGGAGAGACCCAGTACTTC
.	.	TRBJ1-6	TRBV6-5	CASSYSRYRNSPLHF	TGTGCCAGCAGTTACTCGCGTTACAGGAATTCACCCCTCCACTTT
TRBD2	.	TRBJ2-3	TRBV5-1	CASSLALGLATDTQYF	TGCGCCAGCAGCTTGGCCTTGGGACTAGCCACGGATACGCAGTATTTT
.	.	TRBJ2-7	TRBV5-8	CASSPVQLGRYEQYF	TGTGCCAGCAGCCCCGTCCAGCTCGGGCGGTACGAGCAGTACTTC
.	.	TRBJ2-2	TRBV5-8	CASSLDGGELFF	TGTGCCAGCAGCTTGGACGGCGGGGAGCTGTTTTTT
.	.	TRBJ1-2	TRBV15	CATSRDVGRGYDGYTF	TGTGCCACCAGCAGAGATGTAGGAAGGGGCTACGATGGCTACACCTTC
.	few	TRBJ1-1	TRBV14	CASSQGRTEAFF	TGTGCCAGCAGCCAAGGGCGGACTGAAGCTTTCTTT
TRBD2	.	TRBJ2-1	TRBV7-6	CASSLVSGGSSYNEQFF	TGTGCCAGCAGCTTAGTTAGCGGGGGGAGCTCCTACAATGAGCAGTTCTTC
TRBD2	.	TRBJ2-1	TRBV30	CAWSSPRGDNEQFF	TGTGCCTGGAGTTCCCCGCGGGGGGACAATGAGCAGTTCTTC
TRBD1	.	TRBJ1-2	TRBV7-9	CASSFPRDSSNYGYTF	TGTGCCAGCAGCTTCCCGCGGGACAGTTCTAACTATGGCTACACCTTC
.	.	TRBJ1-3	TRBV15	CATSRDRGRRVEGNTIYF	TGTGCCACCAGCAGAGATCGCGGGAGAAGAGTAGAAGGGAACACCATATATTTT
.	.	TRBJ2-5	TRBV19	CASTKGGPYGGQETQYF	TGTGCCAGTACCAAGGGGGGACCCTATGGGGGCCAAGAGACCCAGTACTTC
.	.	TRBJ2-7	TRBV2	CASQTLGSYEQYF	TGTGCCAGCCAGACATTGGGGAGCTACGAGCAGTACTTC
TRBD2	once	TRBJ2-2	TRBV29-1	CSVAKVAGGTGELFF	TGCAGCGTTGCTAAGGTAGCGGGAGGCACCGGGGAGCTGTTTTTT